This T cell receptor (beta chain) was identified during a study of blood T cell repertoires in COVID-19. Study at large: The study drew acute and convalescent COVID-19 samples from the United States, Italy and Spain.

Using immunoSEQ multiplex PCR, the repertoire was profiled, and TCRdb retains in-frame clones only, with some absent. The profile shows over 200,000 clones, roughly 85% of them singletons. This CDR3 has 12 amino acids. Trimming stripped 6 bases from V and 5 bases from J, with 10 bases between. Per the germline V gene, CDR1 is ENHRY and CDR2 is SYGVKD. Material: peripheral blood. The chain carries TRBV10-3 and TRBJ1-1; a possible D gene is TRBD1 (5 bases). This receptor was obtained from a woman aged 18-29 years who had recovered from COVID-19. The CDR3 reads CAIRGGSTEAFF. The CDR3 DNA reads TGTGCCATCAGGGGGGGGAGTACTGAAGCTTTCTTT.